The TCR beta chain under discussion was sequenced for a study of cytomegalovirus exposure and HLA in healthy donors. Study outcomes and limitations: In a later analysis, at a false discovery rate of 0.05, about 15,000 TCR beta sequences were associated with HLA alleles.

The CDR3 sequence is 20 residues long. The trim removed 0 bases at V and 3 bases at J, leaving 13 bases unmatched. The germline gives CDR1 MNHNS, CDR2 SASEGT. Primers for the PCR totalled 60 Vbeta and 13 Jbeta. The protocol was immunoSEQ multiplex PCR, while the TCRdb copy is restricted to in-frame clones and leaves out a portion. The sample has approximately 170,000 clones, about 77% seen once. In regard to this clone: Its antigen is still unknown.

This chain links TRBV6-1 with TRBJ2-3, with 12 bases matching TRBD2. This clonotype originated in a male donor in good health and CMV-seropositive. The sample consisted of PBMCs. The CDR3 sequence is CASSEAPGLAGYGTTDTQYF. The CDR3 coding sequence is TGTGCCAGCAGTGAAGCCCCCGGACTAGCGGGGTATGGGACGACAGATACGCAGTATTTT.